The T cell receptor (beta chain) under discussion was sequenced for a study of vaccination effects on CD4 cells after COVID-19. Looking at the study overall: All participants had two doses of either the BNT162b2 or mRNA-1273 vaccine.

Before sequencing, viral peptide pools were used by the ViraFEST assay to expand antigen-specific CD4+ T cells. Isolating CD4+ T cells followed approximately nine days of culture. This clone is a singleton in its sample. Its matching antigen is unknown. Sequenced by immunoSEQ multiplex PCR; TCRdb stores in-frame clones only, minus some. Of fewer than 14,000 clones in the sample, about 74% were seen once. Sequencing used CD4+ T cells from PBMCs cultured with HCoV-229E spike peptides, obtained before COVID-19 vaccination. The sequence was obtained from a human donor who received a COVID-19 vaccine.

The CDR3 DNA is TGTGCCAGTAGTATGGTTACAGGGGGCACAGAGACCCAGTACTTC. It codes for CASSMVTGGTETQYF. The genes are TRBV19 and TRBJ2-5; 9 positions match TRBD1. This CDR3 comprises 15 residues. V lost 3 bases to trimming and J lost 4 bases; unmatched junction nucleotides: 6. The germline V gene encodes CDR1 LNHDA and CDR2 SQIVND (reference sequence).